Reported below is one TCR beta chain. Its matching antigen is unknown. There are 13 residues in the CDR3. In germline, CDR1 is MDHEN, CDR2 SYDVKM. This record comes from a study of CXCR3-negative and CXCR3-positive naive CD8 T cells. Findings and limits, study-wide: Naive subsets were similarly diverse, while memory CD8+ repertoires were much less diverse. Naive cells with CXCR3 showed TRB CDR3s that were more hydrophobic than those in CXCR3-negative naive cells.

TRB cDNA libraries were made by UMI-labeled 5' RACE. Reprocessing the 5' RACE reads, TCRdb reports a single entry for every CDR3 protein and omits DNA. In all, the sample yields about 89,000 distinct CDR3 sequences. This sequence was found in a human donor in good health. Some clones in this sample may be carry-over from other donors' samples. Sequencing used naive CXCR3+ CD8+ T cells from blood. Subset described: CD45RO-CCR7+CD27+CD95- naive CD8+ T cells expressing CXCR3 (TNR3+). The V gene is TRBV28, the J gene TRBJ1-6. The CDR3 protein is CASSLGYNSPLHF.